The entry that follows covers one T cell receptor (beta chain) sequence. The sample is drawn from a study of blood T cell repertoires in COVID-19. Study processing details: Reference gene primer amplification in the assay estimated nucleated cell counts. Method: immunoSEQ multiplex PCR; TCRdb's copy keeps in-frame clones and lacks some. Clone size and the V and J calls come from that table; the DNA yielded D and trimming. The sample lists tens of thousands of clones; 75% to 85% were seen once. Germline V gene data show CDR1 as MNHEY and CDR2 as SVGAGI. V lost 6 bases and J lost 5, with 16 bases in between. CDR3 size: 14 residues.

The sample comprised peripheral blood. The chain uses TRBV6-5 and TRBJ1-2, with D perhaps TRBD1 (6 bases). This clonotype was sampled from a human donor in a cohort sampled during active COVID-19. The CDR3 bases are TGTGCCAGCAGCACGAGGGGAGGGGGATATGGCTACACCTTC. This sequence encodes CASSTRGGGYGYTF.